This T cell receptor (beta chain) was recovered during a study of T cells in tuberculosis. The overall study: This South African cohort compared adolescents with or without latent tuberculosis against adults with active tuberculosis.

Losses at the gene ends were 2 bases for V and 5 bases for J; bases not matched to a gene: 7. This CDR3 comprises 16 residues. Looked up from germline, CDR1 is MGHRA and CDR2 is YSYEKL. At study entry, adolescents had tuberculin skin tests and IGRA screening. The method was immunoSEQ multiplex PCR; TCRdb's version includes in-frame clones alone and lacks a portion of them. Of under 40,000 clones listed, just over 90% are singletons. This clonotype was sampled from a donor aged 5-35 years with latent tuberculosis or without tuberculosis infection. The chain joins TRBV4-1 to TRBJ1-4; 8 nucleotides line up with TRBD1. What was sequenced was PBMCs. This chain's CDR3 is CASSQITGGRNEKLFF. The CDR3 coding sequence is TGCGCCAGCAGCCAAATTACAGGGGGGCGAAATGAAAAACTGTTTTTT.